This T cell receptor (beta chain) appears in the sequencing data of a study of response to subunit inactivated influenza vaccine (dated 2018 in TCRdb). Concerning the study at large: The study used deep quantitative T cell receptor repertoire profiling to track responses to a trivalent subunit inactivated influenza vaccine.

Receptors were amplified or captured by RT-PCR. Data came from an Illumina HiSeq 2500. TCRdb cleaned the public reads at Q25 with fastp, built clones with MiXCR and kept in-frame beta chains. Each CDR3 protein gets just one entry, which takes the most common genes and DNA from the rows behind it. This sample lists hundreds of thousands of distinct CDR3 sequences; around 13% were detected once. The top ten clones comprise approximately 7.6% of the sample. The study at large found these results: It was suggested by the authors that each seasonal influenza vaccination may recruit only a limited number of new T cells.

This clonotype was observed at least ten times. It has no known antigen specificity. No much larger clone is present one base from it, and per-base qualities are unavailable. The CDR3 numbers 16 residues from cysteine through phenylalanine. The retained sequence is limited to the CDR3, 48 bases, with the frame set at the first base. Via the germline V gene (reference sequence), CDR1 is MNHEY and CDR2 SMNVEV. Sequenced here: PBMCs from blood, sampled 14 to 15 days before vaccination. This clonotype was sampled from a middle-aged man who received an inactivated influenza vaccine. Donor details come from another sample of the same person, matched by shared clones. The sequence is built from TRBV27 and TRBJ2-1, with TRBD2 identical over 8 junction bases. The sequence in DNA is TGTTTCGGGCCTGTCGGCGGGAGGATACCCTACAATGAGCAGTTCTTC. It codes for CFGPVGGRIPYNEQFF.